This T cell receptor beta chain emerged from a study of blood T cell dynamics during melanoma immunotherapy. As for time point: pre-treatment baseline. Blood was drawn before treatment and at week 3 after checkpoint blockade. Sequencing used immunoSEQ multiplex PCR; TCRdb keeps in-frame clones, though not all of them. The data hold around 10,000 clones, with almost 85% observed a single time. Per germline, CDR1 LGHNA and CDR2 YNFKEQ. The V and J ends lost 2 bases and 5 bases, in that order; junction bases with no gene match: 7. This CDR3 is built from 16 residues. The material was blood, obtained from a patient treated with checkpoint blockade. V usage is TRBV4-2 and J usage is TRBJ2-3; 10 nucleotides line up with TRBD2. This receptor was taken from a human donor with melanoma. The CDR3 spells CASSQTSGGARDTQYF. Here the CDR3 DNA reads TGTGCCAGCAGCCAAACCAGCGGGGGGGCAAGAGATACGCAGTATTTT.